Included here is one T cell receptor (beta chain) sequence, with context. The use of a sample-barcoded 5' primer and a J-beta primer mix characterized a second PCR of roughly 6 to 11 cycles. TCRdb re-called the 5' RACE reads through MiXCR, storing one row per CDR3 protein. Counted here are more than 900,000 distinct CDR3 sequences, approximately 26% occurring once; the ten biggest clones make up around 0.75%. From germline, CDR1 is SGHTA and CDR2 FQGTGA. V lost 5 bases and J lost 4; bases outside the gene matches: 10. CDR3 length: 16 residues. This sample is drawn from a study of blood T cells in healthy people across ages. The same data also went into a second study, on T cells of mothers and their children. That paper adds: Each donor was one of three healthy Caucasian mothers or one of their six children. Related mother-child pairs shared slightly more overlap than unrelated pairs, but the difference was non-significant.

Material for sequencing was blood. V usage is TRBV7-3 and J usage is TRBJ2-1, with 8 bases identical to TRBD2. The receptor's source is a girl aged 2 to 9 in good health. As DNA, the CDR3 is TGTGCCAGCAGCGTGCATGGCCAGCGGGGGTACAATGAGCAGTTCTTC. It yields the protein CASSVHGQRGYNEQFF.